This T cell receptor beta chain stems from a study of blood T cell repertoires in COVID-19 (dated by TCRdb to the early 2020s). The study in broad terms: Samples covering the acute and convalescent phases of COVID-19 were provided by collaborators in the United States, Italy and Spain. The samples were drawn from the first 160 participants of the ongoing ImmuneRACE study and from 1,254 subjects provided by 6 global collaborators. Sample metadata almost always included a de-identified subject ID, COVID-19 status, age in years and sex. The repertoires were made available in a free public database intended to serve as a resource for research on the immune response to SARS-CoV-2. The prospective study material was composed of cDNA or gDNA derived from T cells, B-cell-depleted T cells, or PBMCs. Where available, HLA class I and class II types were taken from metadata supplied by the sample provider and were not determined by assay-based typing. Deeply sampled blood TCRbeta repertoires from subjects exposed to, actively infected with, or recovered from COVID-19 were included in the dataset.

TCRbeta CDR3 regions were amplified from genomic DNA using the immunoSEQ Assay, a bias-controlled multiplex PCR. The study's processing was this. Within the assay, amplification of reference gene primers was used to estimate how many nucleated cells each sample contained. To quantify the absolute abundance of each unique TCRbeta CDR3 rearrangement, sequence reads were collapsed and filtered. For each sample, productive Simpson clonality was calculated as the square root of Simpson's diversity index over productive rearrangements. Imported from immuneACCESS, the table was reduced by TCRdb to in-frame sequences with V and J called. These copies leave out some clones; in studies compared against another copy, an unresolved V gene accounts for under half, and the cause of the remainder is not known. D and trimming were read from the DNA, whereas the V and J calls and clone size are those reported in that table. The sample yields 150,000 to 200,000 clones; 70% to 85% were counted once. Clones ranked in the top ten supply under 5.5% of the sample.

Collaborating institutions collected whole blood in K2EDTA tubes following their own protocols. For TCRbeta analysis, collaborators shipped samples as frozen whole blood, isolated PBMCs, or DNA extracted from either of those sample types. Reading the germline V gene gives CDR1 MDHEN and CDR2 SYDVKM. Including cysteine and phenylalanine, the CDR3 has 15 amino acids. CDR3 DNA is the only sequence kept; it has 45 bases, read in frame from the first base. Germline trimming: 3 bases from V, 7 bases from J; junction bases outside gene matches: 7. As for this clone: The specificity of this receptor is unknown. Per-base quality was not reported, and no clone a single base away is much larger than it.

Points the paper makes about the study in general: Clinical and demographic metadata were provided uncurated, with the amount varying by source and participant.

The chain joins TRBV28 to TRBJ1-4, with 8 junctional bases fitting TRBD1. The TCR originated in a woman under 40 with acute or convalescent COVID-19. Material: peripheral blood. This receptor has the CDR3 CASSFPQGGSEKLFF. The nucleotide sequence reads TGTGCCAGCAGTTTCCCACAGGGGGGAAGTGAAAAACTGTTTTTT.